The clone carrying this TCR beta chain appeared a few times. Its antigen is as yet unknown. The CDR3 has 15 residues. V trimming: 2 bases; J trimming: 4 bases; junction bases outside the gene matches: 6. Germline V CDR1 and CDR2: SGDLS, YYNGEE. The sample originates from a study of T-cell memory formation after mild COVID-19. On the study more broadly: Clusters of TCRs were largely donor specific. Whole-study findings and limits: Day 15 to 85 contracting clones showed balanced CD4/CD8; later expanders leaned CD4+.

TCRdb itself ran the 5' RACE reads through MiXCR, one entry per CDR3 protein. Of around 430,000 distinct CDR3 sequences listed, around a sixth are singletons. The sequence was collected from a man between 18 and 29 years old who had mild COVID-19 (a few samples of this study predate the infection). Cell type and time point are not known. V is TRBV9 and J is TRBJ1-2, with 9 bases aligning to TRBD1. The sample taken for sequencing was PBMCs or a T cell subset sorted from them (not recorded which). The CDR3 sequence: CASSVTGGKGYGYTF. The CDR3 DNA follows: TGTGCCAGCAGCGTGACAGGGGGAAAGGGCTATGGCTACACCTTC.